Following are 9 T cell receptor beta chains from one sample sequenced in a study of shared clonotypes between healthy human individuals. Only in-frame clones appear in the TCRdb table, and some are missing; sequencing was by immunoSEQ multiplex PCR. The sample contains about 1.1 million clones, 60% to 85% of which appear only once. The sequenced material came from memory CD4+ T cells from PBMCs. Subset meaning: CD45RA-negative fraction. The receptors stem from a man aged 18 to 35 in good health. Some clones in this sample may be carry-over from other donors' samples.

With regard to this clone: Additional DNA sequences in this sample encode the identical CDR3. The V gene is TRBV25-1, the J gene TRBJ1-2, with 9 nucleotides matching TRBD1. The V gene's germline CDR1 is MGHDK and CDR2 SYGVNS. CDR3 size: 14 residues. V shed 1 base, J shed 5 bases, and the junction held 2 bases outside the gene matches. CDR3 bases: TGTGCCAGCAGTGAATCCGGGACAGGGTATGGCTACACCTTC. It codes for CASSESGTGYGYTF.

This clone was seen a single time. The J gene is TRBJ2-3, the V gene TRBV7-6, with no clear D. V was trimmed by 1 base and J by 2 bases, leaving 10 bases between them. This CDR3 has 15 residues. Germline values: CDR1 SGHVS, CDR2 FNYEAQ. Here the CDR3 DNA reads TGTGCCAGCAGCTTAGACGGGCTATACACAGATACGCAGTATTTT. It is translated as CASSLDGLYTDTQYF.

This chain connects TRBV6-6 to TRBJ2-7, with 10 bases matching TRBD2. The CDR3 covers 15 residues. Unmatched junction bases numbered 13, after V lost 7 bases and J lost 7 bases. Germline values: CDR1 MNHNY, CDR2 SVGAGI (reference sequence). The CDR3 DNA is TGTGCCAGCAAAAGGGTGGGGACTAGCGTCTCGGAGCAGTACTTC. Amino acids: CASKRVGTSVSEQYF.

This chain uses TRBV11-2 with TRBJ2-3; TRBD2 matches 8 bases. Germline assignment: CDR1 SGHAT and CDR2 FQNNGV. The CDR3 has 12 amino acids. V gave up 0 bases and J gave up 11 bases; unmatched junction bases: 1. The CDR3 nucleotides read TGTGCCAGCAGCTTAGAAGGGACTAGGCAGTATTTT. Residues: CASSLEGTRQYF.

This chain uses TRBV5-4 with TRBJ2-4; 7 positions agree with TRBD2. In germline, CDR1 is SGHNT, CDR2 YYREEE (reference sequence). V lost 3 bases to trimming and J lost 1 base; unmatched junction nucleotides: 7. The CDR3 is 16 residues long. The CDR3 DNA follows: TGTGCCAGCAGCTCTGGACTAGGCGAGGCCAAAAACATTCAGTACTTC. This gives the protein CASSSGLGEAKNIQYF. Looking up the rest from reference TRBV5-4 and TRBJ2-4 gives the full variable domain: ETGVTQSPTHLIKTRGQQVTLRCSSQSGHNTVSWYQQALGQGPQFIFQYYREEENGRGNFPPRFSGLQFPNYSSELNVNALELDDSALYLCASSSGLGEAKNIQYFGAGTRLSVL.

To note about this clone: The same CDR3 also results from other DNA sequences found in this sample. V is TRBV5-1 and J is TRBJ2-1; D is undetermined. V was trimmed by 0 bases and J by 0 bases, leaving 10 bases between them. Germline lookup yields CDR1 SGHRS and CDR2 YFSETQ. The CDR3 loop spans 16 amino acids. CDR3 bases: TGCGCCAGCAGCTTGGCTGGGCAGAGCTCCTACAATGAGCAGTTCTTC. As protein: CASSLAGQSSYNEQFF.

The rearrangement joins TRBV29-1 to TRBJ2-7; 7 bases agree with TRBD2. Germline loops: CDR1 SQVTM, CDR2 ANQGSEA. The CDR3 length is 14 residues. Trimming at V came to 2 bases and at J to 0 bases, leaving 4 bases not matched to a gene. The CDR3 DNA sequence: TGCAGCGTTGAACACCGGGGGGACTCCTACGAGCAGTACTTC. This codes for CSVEHRGDSYEQYF.

The chain links TRBV15 to TRBJ1-5; weak D call: TRBD1 (6 bases). The CDR3 contains 16 residues. Germline CDR1 reads LNHNV; CDR2 reads YYDKDF (reference sequence). The V end was cut by 0 bases, the J end by 6 bases, with 15 bases between. The CDR3 spells CATSRDRGTSSQPQHF. The CDR3 nucleotides read TGTGCCACCAGCAGAGATCGAGGGACATCTAGTCAGCCCCAGCATTTT.

V usage is TRBV27 and J usage is TRBJ1-5; weak D call: TRBD1 (5 bases). Deletions cut 5 bases from V and 1 base from J, with 9 bases between. The CDR3 consists of 14 residues. Germline CDR1 reads MNHEY; CDR2 reads SMNVEV (reference sequence). CDR3 protein: CASSRRESNQPQHF. In DNA form, the CDR3 reads TGTGCCAGCAGTCGCAGGGAGAGCAATCAGCCCCAGCATTTT.